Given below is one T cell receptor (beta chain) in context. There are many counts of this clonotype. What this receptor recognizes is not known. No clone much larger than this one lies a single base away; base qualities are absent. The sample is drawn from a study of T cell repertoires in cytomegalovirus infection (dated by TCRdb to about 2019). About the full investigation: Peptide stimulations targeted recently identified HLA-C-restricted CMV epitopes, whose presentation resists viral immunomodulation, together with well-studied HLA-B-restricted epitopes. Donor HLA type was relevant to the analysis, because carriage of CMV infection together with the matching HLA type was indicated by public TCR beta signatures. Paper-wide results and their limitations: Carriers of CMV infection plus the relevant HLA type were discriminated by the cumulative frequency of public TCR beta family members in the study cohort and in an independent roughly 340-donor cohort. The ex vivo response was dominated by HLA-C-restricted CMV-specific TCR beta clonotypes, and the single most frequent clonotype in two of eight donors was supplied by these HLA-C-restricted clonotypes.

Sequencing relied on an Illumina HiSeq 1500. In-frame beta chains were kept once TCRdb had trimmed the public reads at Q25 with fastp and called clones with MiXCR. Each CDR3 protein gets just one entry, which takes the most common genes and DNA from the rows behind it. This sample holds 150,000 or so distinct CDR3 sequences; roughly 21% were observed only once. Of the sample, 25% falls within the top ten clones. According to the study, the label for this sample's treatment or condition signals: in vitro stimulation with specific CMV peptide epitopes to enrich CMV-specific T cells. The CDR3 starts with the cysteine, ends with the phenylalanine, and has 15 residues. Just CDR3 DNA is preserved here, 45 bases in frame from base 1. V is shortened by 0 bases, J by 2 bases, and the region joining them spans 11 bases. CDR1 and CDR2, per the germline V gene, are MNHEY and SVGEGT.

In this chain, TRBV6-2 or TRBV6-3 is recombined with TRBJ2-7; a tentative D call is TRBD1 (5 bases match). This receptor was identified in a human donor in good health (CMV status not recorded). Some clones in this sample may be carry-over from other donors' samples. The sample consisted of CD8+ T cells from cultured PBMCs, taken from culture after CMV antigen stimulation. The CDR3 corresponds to CASSYSWGGAYEQYF. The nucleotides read TGTGCCAGCAGTTACTCGTGGGGCGGCGCCTACGAGCAGTACTTC.